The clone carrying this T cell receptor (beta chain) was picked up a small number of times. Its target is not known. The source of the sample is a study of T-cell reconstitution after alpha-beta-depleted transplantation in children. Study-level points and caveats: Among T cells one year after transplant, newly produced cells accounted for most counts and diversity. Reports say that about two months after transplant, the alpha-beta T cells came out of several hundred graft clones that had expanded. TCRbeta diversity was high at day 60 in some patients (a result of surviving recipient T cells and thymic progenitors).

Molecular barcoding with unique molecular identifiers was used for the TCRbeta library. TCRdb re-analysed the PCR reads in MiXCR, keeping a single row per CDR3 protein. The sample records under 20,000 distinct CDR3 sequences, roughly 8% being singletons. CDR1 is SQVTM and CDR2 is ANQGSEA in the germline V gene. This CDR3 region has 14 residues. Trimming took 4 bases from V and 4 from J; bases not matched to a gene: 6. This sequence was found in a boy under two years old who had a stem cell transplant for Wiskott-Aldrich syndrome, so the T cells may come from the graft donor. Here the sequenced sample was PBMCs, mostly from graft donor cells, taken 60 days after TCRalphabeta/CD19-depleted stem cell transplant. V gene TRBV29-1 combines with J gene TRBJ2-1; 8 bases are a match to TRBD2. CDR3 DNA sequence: TGCAGCGTTGTGAGCGGGAGATCTTACAATGAGCAGTTCTTC. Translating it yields CSVVSGRSYNEQFF.